These 2 T cell receptor beta chains came from one sample sequenced in a study of post-analysis software for immune sequencing data. Study-wide results and limits: About five TRBV segments appeared more often in patients than in controls, and TRBV5-6, TRBV5-1 and TRBV20-1 were among these.

These receptors lack a known antigen. Unique molecular identifiers had been added to the TCR beta cDNA libraries. MiXCR, run by TCRdb on the PCR reads, gives a single entry per CDR3 protein. The table shows 650,000 to 850,000 distinct CDR3 sequences, with just over 45% occurring only once. Sequenced input: blood. The receptors come from a girl aged 5-17 years with multiple sclerosis.

The rearrangement links TRBV29-1 to TRBJ2-3; 10 bases are shared with TRBD2. Trimming took 2 bases from V and 6 from J; bases not matched to a gene: 14. This CDR3 has 17 residues. Germline loops: CDR1 SQVTM, CDR2 ANQGSEA. Here the CDR3 reads CSVESSGSLAARDTQYF. The CDR3 bases are TGCAGCGTTGAATCTAGCGGGAGCTTGGCGGCCCGGGATACGCAGTATTTT.

The chain recombines TRBV20-1 with TRBJ2-3, with 8 bases matching TRBD2. Germline loops: CDR1 DFQATT, CDR2 SNEGSKA (reference sequence). V shed 1 base and J 7 bases; nucleotides not matched to a gene: 7. There are 14 residues in the CDR3. CDR3 sequence (DNA): TGCAGTGCTAGAGGGGAGCGGGAGATACATACGCAGTATTTT. It is translated as CSARGEREIHTQYF.